What follows is one TCR beta chain and its context. The CDR3 totals 16 residues. Germline-derived CDR1 and CDR2 are SGHNT and YYREEE (reference sequence). Trimming removed 4 bases from V and 3 bases from J; junction bases left unmatched: 6. The PCR ran on 60 Vbeta and 13 Jbeta primers. Profiled with immunoSEQ multiplex PCR; TCRdb holds only in-frame clones, not every one. The profile covers roughly 200,000 clones, with about three quarters appearing a single time and around 5.7% taken by the ten largest. The record originates from a study of cytomegalovirus exposure and HLA in healthy donors. Study information: HLA-typed donors were the source of tens of millions of unique TCRs held in an early data release.

The sequenced sample consisted of PBMCs. The clonotype was recovered from a man aged 40-50 years in good health and CMV-seronegative. The V call is TRBV5-4, the J call TRBJ2-1, with 11 bases that match TRBD2. This CDR3 is CASSRSGTSGYNEQFF. The CDR3 nucleotides are TGTGCCAGCAGCCGATCCGGGACTAGCGGCTACAATGAGCAGTTCTTC. Combining the CDR3 with reference TRBV5-4 and TRBJ2-1 gives the whole variable domain ETGVTQSPTHLIKTRGQQVTLRCSSQSGHNTVSWYQQALGQGPQFIFQYYREEENGRGNFPPRFSGLQFPNYSSELNVNALELDDSALYLCASSRSGTSGYNEQFFGPGTRLTVL.